The table lists the clone carrying this T cell receptor beta chain with many counts. The antigen is unknown. PCR involved 60 Vbeta and 13 Jbeta primers. This table comes from immunoSEQ multiplex PCR, and its TCRdb copy is limited to in-frame clones, with some not included. The top ten hold roughly 6.4% of the sample, which has approximately 130,000 clones, approximately 10% seen once. The sample belongs to a study of cytomegalovirus exposure and HLA in healthy donors. Study as a whole: Earlier, 100 million or so unique TCR beta sequences were recovered from 200 million or so T cells by an analysis.

Study conclusions and caveats: Later analysis identified several of the most significant clusters that appeared linked to common viral pathogens. Later analysis suggested most CMV-associated TCR beta chains were HLA-restricted. Presence/absence analyses supposed approximately even sequencing depth among donors.

Trimming cost V 10 bases and J 0 bases, with 16 bases left between them. Germline V gene sequence: CDR1 LNHDA, CDR2 SQIVND (reference sequence). The CDR3 sequence is 15 residues long. Sequencing input: PBMCs. The chain recombines TRBV19 with TRBJ1-3, with D perhaps matching TRBD1 (5 bases). The TCR was taken from a woman between 40 and 55 years old in good health and CMV-seropositive. This CDR3 reads CATTLDRSSGNTIYF. DNA for the CDR3: TGTGCCACAACTTTAGACAGAAGCTCTGGAAACACCATATATTTT.